This TCR beta chain appears in the sequencing data of a study of blood T cells in healthy people across ages. The use of a sample-barcoded 5' primer and a J-beta primer mix characterized a second PCR of roughly 6 to 11 cycles. Each of the samples gave a minimum of 2.5 million paired-end reads that contained CDR3. TCRdb redid the calling of the 5' RACE reads with MiXCR, one entry per CDR3 protein. The sample carries some 1.5 million distinct CDR3 sequences, 28% recorded once. Germline CDR1 and CDR2: LGHNA and YSLEER. The CDR3 consists of 16 residues. Of note for this clonotype: Its target is unknown. This may stem from a read error, because a much larger clone lies one nucleotide away.

General study points: More naive CD4+ cells and higher diversity were found in long-lived than in aged donors.

All donors came from Russia, were Caucasian and healthy, and spanned ages roughly 6 to 95. The origin of this receptor is a woman aged 30 to 39 in good health. The chain employs TRBV4-3 and TRBJ2-1; D is perhaps TRBD1 (6 bases). The source material was blood. CDR3 sequence: CASSQLQGTVGNVQFF. Written as DNA, the CDR3 is TGCGCCAGCAGCCAGCTACAGGGCACCGTTGGGAATGTGCAGTTCTTC.